The clone carrying this TCR beta chain was observed many times. What it recognizes is unknown. Germline-derived CDR1 and CDR2 are LNHDA and SQIVND (reference sequence). This CDR3 is built from 13 residues. The junction had 1 base not matched to a gene; V was cut back by 9 bases and J by 2 bases. The data were obtained in a study of T cells in Graves' hyperthyroidism and ophthalmopathy. Notes on the study in general: Most thyroid clonotypes that were expanded above 0.001 also turned up in blood. Stable hyperthyroidism was told apart from ophthalmopathy by a model built on 13 V-J features.

From RNA transcripts, TCR beta CDR3 regions were amplified. RT-PCR in the first round (using the HTBI primer set) targeted the TCR CDR3. One entry per CDR3 protein, called by TCRdb with MiXCR from the multiplex PCR reads. This sample yields hundreds of thousands of distinct CDR3 sequences, of which about 43% are seen a single time; just under 8.5% belongs to the top ten. The rearrangement uses TRBV19 and TRBJ2-6; TRBD1 aligns across 7 bases. Source material: peripheral blood or thyroid tissue (not recorded which). This receptor was identified in a young woman with Graves' hyperthyroidism. Written as DNA, the CDR3 is TGTGCCAGCGACAGGGCTGGGGCCAACGTCCTGACTTTC. Translated, it gives CASDRAGANVLTF.